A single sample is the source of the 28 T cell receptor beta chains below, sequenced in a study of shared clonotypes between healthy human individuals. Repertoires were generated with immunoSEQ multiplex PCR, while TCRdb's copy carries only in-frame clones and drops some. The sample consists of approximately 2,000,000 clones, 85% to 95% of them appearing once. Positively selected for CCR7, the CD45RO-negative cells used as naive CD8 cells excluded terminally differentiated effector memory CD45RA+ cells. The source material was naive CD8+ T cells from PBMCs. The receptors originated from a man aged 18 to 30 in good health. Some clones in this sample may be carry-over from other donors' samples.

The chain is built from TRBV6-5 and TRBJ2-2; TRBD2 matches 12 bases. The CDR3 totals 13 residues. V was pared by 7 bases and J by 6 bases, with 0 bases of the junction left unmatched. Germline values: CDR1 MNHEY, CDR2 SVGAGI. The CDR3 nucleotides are TGTGCCAGCACTAGCGGGGGGGCCGGGGAGCTGTTTTTT. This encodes CASTSGGAGELFF.

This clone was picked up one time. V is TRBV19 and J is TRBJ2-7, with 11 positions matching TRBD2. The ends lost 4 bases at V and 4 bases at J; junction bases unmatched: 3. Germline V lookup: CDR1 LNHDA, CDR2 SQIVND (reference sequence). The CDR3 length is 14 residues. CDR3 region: CASSTGLAVYEQYF. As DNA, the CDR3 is TGTGCCAGTAGTACGGGACTAGCGGTATACGAGCAGTACTTC.

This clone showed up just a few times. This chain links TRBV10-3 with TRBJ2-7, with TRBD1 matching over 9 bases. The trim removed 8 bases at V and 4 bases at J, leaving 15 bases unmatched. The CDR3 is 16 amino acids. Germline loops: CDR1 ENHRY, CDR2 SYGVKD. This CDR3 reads CAIGGFRDRETYEQYF. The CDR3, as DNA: TGTGCCATCGGAGGGTTTCGGGACAGGGAAACGTACGAGCAGTACTTC.

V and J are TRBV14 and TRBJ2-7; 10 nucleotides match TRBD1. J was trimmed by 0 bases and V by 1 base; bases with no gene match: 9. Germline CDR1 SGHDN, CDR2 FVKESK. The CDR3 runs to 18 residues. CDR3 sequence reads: CASSQVPGQGPSSYEQYF. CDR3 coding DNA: TGTGCCAGCAGCCAAGTACCGGGACAGGGGCCGAGCTCCTACGAGCAGTACTTC.

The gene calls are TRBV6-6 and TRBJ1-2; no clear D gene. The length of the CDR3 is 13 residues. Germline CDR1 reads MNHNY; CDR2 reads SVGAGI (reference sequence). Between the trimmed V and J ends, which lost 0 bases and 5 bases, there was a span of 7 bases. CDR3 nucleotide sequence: TGTGCCAGCAGTTACTCGAACAAATATGGCTACACCTTC. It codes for CASSYSNKYGYTF.

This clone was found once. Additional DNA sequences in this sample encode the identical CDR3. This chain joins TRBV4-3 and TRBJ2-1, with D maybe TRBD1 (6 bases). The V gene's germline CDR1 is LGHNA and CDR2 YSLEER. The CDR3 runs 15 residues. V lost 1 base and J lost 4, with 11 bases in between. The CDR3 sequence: CASSQGGGSYNEQFF. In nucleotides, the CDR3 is TGCGCCAGCAGCCAAGGAGGGGGTTCATACAATGAGCAGTTCTTC.

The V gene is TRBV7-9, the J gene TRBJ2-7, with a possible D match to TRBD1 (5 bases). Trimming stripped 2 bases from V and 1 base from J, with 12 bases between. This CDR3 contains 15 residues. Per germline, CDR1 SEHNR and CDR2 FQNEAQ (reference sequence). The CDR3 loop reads CASSLTSGKSYEQYF. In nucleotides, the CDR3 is TGTGCCAGCAGCTTAACGTCAGGGAAATCCTACGAGCAGTACTTC.

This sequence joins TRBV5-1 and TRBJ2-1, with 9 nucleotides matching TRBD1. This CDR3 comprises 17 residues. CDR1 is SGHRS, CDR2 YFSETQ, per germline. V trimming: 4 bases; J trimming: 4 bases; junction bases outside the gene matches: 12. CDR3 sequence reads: CASSDPRQGVNYNEQFF. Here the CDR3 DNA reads TGCGCCAGCAGCGACCCTCGACAGGGGGTGAATTACAATGAGCAGTTCTTC.

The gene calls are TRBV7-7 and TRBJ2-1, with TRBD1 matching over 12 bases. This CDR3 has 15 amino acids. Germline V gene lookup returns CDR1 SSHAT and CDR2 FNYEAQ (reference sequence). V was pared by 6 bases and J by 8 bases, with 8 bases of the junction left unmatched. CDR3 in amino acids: CASSPPGQGADEQFF. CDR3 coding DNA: TGTGCCAGCAGTCCACCGGGACAGGGGGCCGATGAGCAGTTCTTC.

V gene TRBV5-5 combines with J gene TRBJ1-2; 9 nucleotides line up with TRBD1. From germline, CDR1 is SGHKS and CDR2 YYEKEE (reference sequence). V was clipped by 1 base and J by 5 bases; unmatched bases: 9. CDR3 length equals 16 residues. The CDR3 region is CASSLRSGQGSYGYTF. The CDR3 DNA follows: TGTGCCAGCAGCTTGAGGTCGGGACAGGGATCTTATGGCTACACCTTC.

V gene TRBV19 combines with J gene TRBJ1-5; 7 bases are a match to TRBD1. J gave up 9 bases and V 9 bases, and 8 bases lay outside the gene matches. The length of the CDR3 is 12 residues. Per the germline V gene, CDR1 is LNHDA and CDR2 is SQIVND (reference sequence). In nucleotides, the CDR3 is TGTGCCAGCGGGACAGCCGGGGGGCCCCAGCATTTT. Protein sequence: CASGTAGGPQHF. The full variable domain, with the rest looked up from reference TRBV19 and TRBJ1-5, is DGGITQSPKYLFRKEGQNVTLSCEQNLNHDAMYWYRQDPGQGLRLIYYSQIVNDFQKGDIAEGYSVSREKKESFPLTVTSAQKNPTAFYLCASGTAGGPQHFGDGTRLSIL.

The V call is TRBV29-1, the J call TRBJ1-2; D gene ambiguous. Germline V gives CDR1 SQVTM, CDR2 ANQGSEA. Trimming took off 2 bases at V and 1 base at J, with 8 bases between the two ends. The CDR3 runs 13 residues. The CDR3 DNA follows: TGCAGCGTTGAAAACGCAGATAACTATGGCTACACCTTC. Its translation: CSVENADNYGYTF.

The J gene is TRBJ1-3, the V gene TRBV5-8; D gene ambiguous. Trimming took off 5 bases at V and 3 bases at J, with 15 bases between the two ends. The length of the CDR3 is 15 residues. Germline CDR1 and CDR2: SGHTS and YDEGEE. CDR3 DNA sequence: TGTGCCAGCAGGGAAAGCGTGGGGTTTGGAAACACCATATATTTT. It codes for CASRESVGFGNTIYF.

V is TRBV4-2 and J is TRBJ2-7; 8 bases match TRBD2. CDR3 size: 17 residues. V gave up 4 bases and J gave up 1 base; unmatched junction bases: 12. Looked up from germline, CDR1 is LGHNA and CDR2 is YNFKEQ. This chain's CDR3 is CASSPSLGLVESYEQYF. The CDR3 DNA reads TGTGCCAGCAGCCCGAGCCTGGGACTAGTAGAGTCCTACGAGCAGTACTTC.

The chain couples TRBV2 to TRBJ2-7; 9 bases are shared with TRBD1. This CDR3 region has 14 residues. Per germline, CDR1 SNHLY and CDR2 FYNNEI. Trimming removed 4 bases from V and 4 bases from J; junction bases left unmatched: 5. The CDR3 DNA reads TGTGCCAGCAGTGGACGGGGACAGGGTTACGAGCAGTACTTC. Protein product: CASSGRGQGYEQYF.

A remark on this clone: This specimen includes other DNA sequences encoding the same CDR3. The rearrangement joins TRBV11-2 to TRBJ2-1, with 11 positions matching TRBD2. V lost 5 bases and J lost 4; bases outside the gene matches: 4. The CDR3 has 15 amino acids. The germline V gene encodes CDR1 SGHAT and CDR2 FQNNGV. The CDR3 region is CASSPRLAGYNEQFF. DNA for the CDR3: TGTGCCAGCAGCCCGAGACTAGCGGGGTACAATGAGCAGTTCTTC.

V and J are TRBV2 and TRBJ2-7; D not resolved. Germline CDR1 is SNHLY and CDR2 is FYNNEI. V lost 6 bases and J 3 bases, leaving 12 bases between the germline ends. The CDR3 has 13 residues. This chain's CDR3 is CASSSGLIYEQYF. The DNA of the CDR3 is TGTGCCAGCAGCTCGGGCCTTATCTACGAGCAGTACTTC.

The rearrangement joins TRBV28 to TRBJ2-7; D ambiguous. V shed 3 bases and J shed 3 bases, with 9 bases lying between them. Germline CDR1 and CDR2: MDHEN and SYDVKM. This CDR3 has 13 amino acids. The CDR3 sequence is CASSFGRNYEQYF. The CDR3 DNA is TGTGCCAGCAGTTTTGGAAGGAACTACGAGCAGTACTTC. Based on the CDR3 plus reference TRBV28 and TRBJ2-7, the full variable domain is DVKVTQSSRYLVKRTGEKVFLECVQDMDHENMFWYRQDPGLGLRLIYFSYDVKMKEKGDIPEGYSVSREKKERFSLILESASTNQTSMYLCASSFGRNYEQYFGPGTRLTVT.

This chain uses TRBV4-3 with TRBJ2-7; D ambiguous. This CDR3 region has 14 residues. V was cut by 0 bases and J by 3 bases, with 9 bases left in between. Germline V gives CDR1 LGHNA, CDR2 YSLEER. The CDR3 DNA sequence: TGCGCCAGCAGCCAAGAGTGGGTCGTCTACGAGCAGTACTTC. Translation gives CASSQEWVVYEQYF.

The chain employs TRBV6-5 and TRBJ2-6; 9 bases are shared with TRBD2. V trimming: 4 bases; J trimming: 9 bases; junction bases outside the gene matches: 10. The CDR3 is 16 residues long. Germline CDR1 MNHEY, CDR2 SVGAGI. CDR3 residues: CASSSPQREASNVLTF. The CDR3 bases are TGTGCCAGCAGTTCCCCCCAGCGGGAGGCTAGCAACGTCCTGACTTTC.

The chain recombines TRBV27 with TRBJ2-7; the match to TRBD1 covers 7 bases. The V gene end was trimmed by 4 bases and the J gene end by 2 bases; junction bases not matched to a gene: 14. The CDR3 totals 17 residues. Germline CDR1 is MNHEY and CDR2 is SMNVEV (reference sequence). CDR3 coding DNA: TGTGCCAGCAGTTCGGACCCCAGGGGGACGGGTACCTACGAGCAGTACTTC. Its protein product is CASSSDPRGTGTYEQYF.

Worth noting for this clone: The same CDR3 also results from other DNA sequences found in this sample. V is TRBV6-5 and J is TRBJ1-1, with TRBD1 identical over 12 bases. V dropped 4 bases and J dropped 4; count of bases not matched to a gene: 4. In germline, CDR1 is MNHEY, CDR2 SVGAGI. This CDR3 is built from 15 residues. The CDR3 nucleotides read TGTGCCAGCAGTTCCCCGGGACAGGGGGCCACTGAAGCTTTCTTT. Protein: CASSSPGQGATEAFF.

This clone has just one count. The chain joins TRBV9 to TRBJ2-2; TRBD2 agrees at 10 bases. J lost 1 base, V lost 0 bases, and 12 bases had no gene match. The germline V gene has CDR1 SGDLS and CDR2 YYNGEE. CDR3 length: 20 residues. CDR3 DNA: TGTGCCAGCAGCGTAGAAAAATCCTTCGGACTAGCGGTGAACACCGGGGAGCTGTTTTTT. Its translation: CASSVEKSFGLAVNTGELFF.

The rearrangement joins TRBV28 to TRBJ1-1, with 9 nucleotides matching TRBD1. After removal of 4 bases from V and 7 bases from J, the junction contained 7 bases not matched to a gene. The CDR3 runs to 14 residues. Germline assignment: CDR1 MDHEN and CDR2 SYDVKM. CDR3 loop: CASSSLDRGGEAFF. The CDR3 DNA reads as TGTGCCAGCAGTTCCCTGGACAGGGGCGGTGAAGCTTTCTTT.

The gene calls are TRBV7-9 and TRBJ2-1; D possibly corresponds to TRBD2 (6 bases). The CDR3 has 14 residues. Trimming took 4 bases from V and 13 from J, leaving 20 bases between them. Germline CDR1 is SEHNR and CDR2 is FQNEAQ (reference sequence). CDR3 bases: TGTGCCAGCAGCTCAACCCCCACGCGGGACTCCCAGTTCTTC. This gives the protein CASSSTPTRDSQFF. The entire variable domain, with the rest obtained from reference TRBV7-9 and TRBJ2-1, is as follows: DTGVSQNPRHKITKRGQNVTFRCDPISEHNRLYWYRQTLGQGPEFLTYFQNEAQLEKSRLLSDRFSAERPKGSFSTLEIQRTEQGDSAMYLCASSSTPTRDSQFFGPGTRLTVL.

CDR3 nucleotides: TGTGCTAGTGGTTTTTGGGAAAATAATGAAAAACTGTTTTTT. Amino acid sequence: CASGFWENNEKLFF. The V call is TRBV12-5, the J call TRBJ1-4; D is undetermined. V lost 3 bases and J lost 4, with 9 bases in between. The CDR3 runs 14 residues. Germline-derived CDR1 and CDR2 are LGHNT and FRNRAP. The full variable domain, with the rest looked up from reference TRBV12-5 and TRBJ1-4, is DARVTQTPRHKVTEMGQEVTMRCQPILGHNTVFWYRQTMMQGLELLAYFRNRAPLDDSGMPKDRFSAEMPDATLATLKIQPSEPRDSAVYFCASGFWENNEKLFFGSGTQLSVL.

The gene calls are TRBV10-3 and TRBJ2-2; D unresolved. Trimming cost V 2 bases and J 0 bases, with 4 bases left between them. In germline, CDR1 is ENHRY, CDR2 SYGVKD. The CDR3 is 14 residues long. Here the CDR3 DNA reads TGTGCCATCAGTGAGACCCCGAACACCGGGGAGCTGTTTTTT. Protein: CAISETPNTGELFF.

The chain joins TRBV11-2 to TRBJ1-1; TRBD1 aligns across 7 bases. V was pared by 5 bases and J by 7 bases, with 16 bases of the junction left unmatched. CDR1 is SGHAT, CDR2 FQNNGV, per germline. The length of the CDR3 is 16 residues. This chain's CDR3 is CASSLERQGKVDEAFF. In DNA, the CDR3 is TGTGCCAGCAGCCTCGAGAGACAGGGTAAGGTCGATGAAGCTTTCTTT.